One sample yielded the 11 T cell receptor beta chains listed below, sequenced in a study of identical twins. TCRdb reprocessed the 5' RACE reads with MiXCR, giving one entry per CDR3 protein. The sample lists around 1.7 million distinct CDR3 sequences; around 29% were seen once. Sequencing input: cord blood. These receptors all come from a newborn girl in good health.

This chain's CDR3 is CSVEVGDRSPHEQYF. In DNA, the CDR3 is TGCAGCGTTGAGGTAGGGGACCGGAGCCCCCACGAGCAGTACTTC. The chain links TRBV29-1 to TRBJ2-7; D possibly uses TRBD1 or TRBD2 (5 bases each). CDR3 length: 15 amino acids. Trimming stripped 3 bases from V and 5 bases from J, with 20 bases between. Germline values: CDR1 SQVTM, CDR2 ANQGSEA.

This clonotype was picked up a small number of times. This chain connects TRBV13 to TRBJ2-3, with TRBD2 matching 7 bases. The CDR3 spans 13 residues. V trimming: 5 bases; J trimming: 7 bases; junction bases outside the gene matches: 6. Germline lookup yields CDR1 PRHDT and CDR2 FYEKMQ (reference sequence). The CDR3 DNA sequence: TGTGCCAGCAGCCCTCAGAGCGGGAATACGCAGTATTTT. It translates to CASSPQSGNTQYF. Looking up the rest from reference TRBV13 and TRBJ2-3 gives the full variable domain: AAGVIQSPRHLIKEKRETATLKCYPIPRHDTVYWYQQGPGQDPQFLISFYEKMQSDKGSIPDRFSAQQFSDYHSELNMSSLELGDSALYFCASSPQSGNTQYFGPGTRLTVL.

This clonotype came up many times. The chain combines TRBV28 with TRBJ2-3, with D possibly TRBD2 on 5 matching bases. The length of the CDR3 is 13 residues. Deletions cut 5 bases from V and 5 bases from J, with 11 bases between. Germline V gene lookup returns CDR1 MDHEN and CDR2 SYDVKM. DNA for the CDR3: TGTGCCAGCAGTCCACCCGGGGTAGATACGCAGTATTTT. This sequence encodes CASSPPGVDTQYF.

Of note for this clonotype: The germline gene is not matched at one end of the junction; a read error may be the cause. The V gene is TRBV4-1, the J gene TRBJ2-3; D not resolved. Germline values: CDR1 MGHRA, CDR2 YSYEKL. CDR3 length: 15 residues. The CDR3 here is CASSQAPWRTDTQSF. CDR3 nucleotide sequence: TGCGCCAGCAGCCAAGCCCCCTGGCGCACAGATACGCAGTCTTTT.

This clonotype has more than one count but fewer than ten. The V call is TRBV18, the J call TRBJ2-7; the D is unclear. The CDR3 has 14 amino acids. Germline V gives CDR1 KGHSH, CDR2 LQKENI. V was clipped by 4 bases and J by 3 bases, with 13 bases between them. CDR3 bases: TGTGCCAGCTCACTCGTCGACAAGGGCTACGAGCAGTACTTC. It encodes CASSLVDKGYEQYF.

As concerns this clonotype: Its ends do not fully match the called genes, so a read error is possible. The chain joins TRBV5-1 to TRBJ2-5; D is possibly TRBD1 (6 bases). CDR3 length: 14 amino acids. CDR1 and CDR2 (germline): SGHRS, YFSETQ. This CDR3 reads CASGLERKGGTQYF. CDR3 nucleotide sequence: TGCGCCAGCGGCTTGGAACGGAAAGGGGGGACCCAGTACTTC.

The V and J genes are TRBV5-1 and TRBJ1-6, with D perhaps matching TRBD1 (6 bases). The CDR3 runs 15 residues. Trimming pared 4 bases from V and 7 bases from J, leaving 15 bases between. Germline values: CDR1 SGHRS, CDR2 YFSETQ. CDR3: CASSAEQGQNSPLHF. Written as DNA, the CDR3 is TGCGCCAGCAGCGCCGAACAGGGTCAGAATTCACCCCTCCACTTT.

This clonotype appeared a few times. The chain links TRBV10-3 to TRBJ2-2, with D perhaps matching TRBD2 (6 bases). Between the trimmed V and J ends, which lost 4 bases and 4 bases, there was a span of 13 bases. Per the germline V gene, CDR1 is ENHRY and CDR2 is SYGVKD. There are 15 residues in the CDR3. The CDR3 is CAISGDLGGTGELFF. The CDR3 bases are TGTGCCATCAGTGGGGATCTGGGAGGCACCGGGGAGCTGTTTTTT.

There are a few counts of this clonotype. The V and J genes are TRBV6-5 and TRBJ1-2, with D unresolved. CDR3 size: 13 residues. The germline gives CDR1 MNHEY, CDR2 SVGAGI. The V end lost 0 bases, the J end lost 7 bases, and 9 bases lay between the germline ends. CDR3 coding DNA: TGTGCCAGCAGTTACTCGAACAAGTTTGGCTACACCTTC. Translating it yields CASSYSNKFGYTF.

This chain connects TRBV2 to TRBJ2-1; 9 bases align to TRBD2. The CDR3 has 13 amino acids. Germline values: CDR1 SNHLY, CDR2 FYNNEI. V lost 6 bases, J lost 8 bases, and 5 bases stayed unmatched. The DNA for the CDR3 is TGTGCCAGCAGGGGACTAGCCGCTGATGAGCAGTTCTTC. The encoded protein is CASRGLAADEQFF.

The chain employs TRBV6-1 and TRBJ1-6; TRBD1 matches 8 bases. With 0 bases clipped from V and 4 bases from J, the junction kept 5 bases outside the gene matches. Germline V CDR1 and CDR2: MNHNS, SASEGT. The CDR3 is 17 amino acids. The CDR3 region is CASSEAWRTGYNSPLHF. CDR3 sequence (DNA): TGTGCCAGCAGTGAAGCTTGGAGGACAGGGTATAATTCACCCCTCCACTTT.